This T cell receptor beta chain was documented in a study of shared clonotypes between healthy human individuals. Study observations and caveats: All-four-donor shared clonotypes had higher generation probabilities than non-shared clonotypes did. Some naive CD4 clonotypes, about 5%, turned up in common across several donors.

TCRdb's copy holds only in-frame clones and misses some; the assay was immunoSEQ multiplex PCR. The sample consists of 2 million to 2.5 million clones, more than 90% of them appearing once. Splitting of CD4+ cells produced CD45RA+ naive and CD45RA-negative memory subsets. Details on this clone: Its cognate antigen is unknown.

Germline assignment: CDR1 SGHRS and CDR2 YFSETQ. Trimming cost V 4 bases and J 6 bases, with 9 bases left between them. The CDR3 covers 12 residues. The sequence was obtained from a man aged 18 to 30 in good health. Sequenced: naive CD4+ T cells sorted from blood. Documented subset: CD45RA+ positively selected. The rearrangement uses TRBV5-1 and TRBJ2-3; D not resolved. The CDR3 nucleotides are TGCGCCAGCAGCAACACAGTTGATACGCAGTATTTT. It encodes CASSNTVDTQYF.